One sample yielded the 31 T cell receptor beta chains listed below, sequenced in a study of T cells in localized non-small cell lung cancer. Clones were read by immunoSEQ multiplex PCR, and TCRdb kept only the in-frame ones, dropping some. The data hold over 30,000 clones, with approximately 84% observed a single time. The starting material was peripheral blood, obtained before any cancer treatment. These receptors originate from a male donor aged 60 or over with stage III lung adenocarcinoma.

The chain uses TRBV11-2 and TRBJ2-3; TRBD2 matches 12 bases. The ends lost 3 bases at V and 2 bases at J; junction bases unmatched: 9. CDR1 and CDR2 from the germline V gene are SGHAT and FQNNGV. The CDR3 loop spans 18 amino acids. CDR3 in amino acids: CASSFPRLAGDPTDTQYF. The CDR3 nucleotides are TGTGCCAGCAGCTTTCCCAGACTAGCGGGGGACCCCACAGATACGCAGTATTTT. The full variable domain, with the rest looked up from reference TRBV11-2 and TRBJ2-3, is EAGVAQSPRYKIIEKRQSVAFWCNPISGHATLYWYQQILGQGPKLLIQFQNNGVVDDSQLPKDRFSAERLKGVDSTLKIQPAKLEDSAVYLCASSFPRLAGDPTDTQYFGPGTRLTVL.

This chain links TRBV28 with TRBJ2-3, with 9 bases aligning to TRBD2. The germline gives CDR1 MDHEN, CDR2 SYDVKM. The CDR3 extends over 15 amino acids. The ends lost 5 bases at V and 4 bases at J; junction bases unmatched: 7. The DNA for the CDR3 is TGTGCCAGCAGTCGCGGGGGGGCCTTCGCAGATACGCAGTATTTT. Amino acid sequence: CASSRGGAFADTQYF.

The V gene is TRBV2, the J gene TRBJ2-1; tentatively, D is TRBD1 (6 bases). Trimming removed 1 base at V and 4 bases at J, with 11 bases between. The CDR3 consists of 15 residues. In germline, CDR1 is SNHLY, CDR2 FYNNEI. The CDR3 protein is CASSEEGGQYNEQFF. The DNA for the CDR3 is TGTGCCAGCAGTGAAGAGGGCGGACAGTACAATGAGCAGTTCTTC.

This clone has a handful of counts. The chain couples TRBV28 to TRBJ1-6, with a possible D match to TRBD1 (6 bases). The germline CDR1 and CDR2 sequences are MDHEN and SYDVKM. This CDR3 contains 18 residues. V lost 6 bases and J 5 bases, leaving 23 bases between the germline ends. Here the CDR3 DNA reads TGTGCCAGCAGCCAACCGAACGTGGACAGCTTGAATAATTCACCCCTCCACTTT. The encoded protein is CASSQPNVDSLNNSPLHF.

Concerning this clone: The junction and the germline gene differ at one end; a read error may be behind it. The CDR3 sequence: CARSSGGHPAYEQYF. CDR3 in DNA: TGTGCCAGAAGCTCGGGTGGGCACCCAGCCTACGAGCAGTACTTC. The chain has TRBV5-4 and TRBJ2-7; D ambiguous. This CDR3 spans 15 amino acids. Germline loops: CDR1 SGHNT, CDR2 YYREEE (reference sequence).

The chain uses TRBV28 and TRBJ2-5; 11 nucleotides match TRBD2. The germline gives CDR1 MDHEN, CDR2 SYDVKM. V was clipped by 2 bases and J by 9 bases; unmatched bases: 8. The CDR3 is made up of 15 amino acids. This chain's CDR3 is CASSLGTSGPAAQYF. Here the CDR3 DNA reads TGTGCCAGCAGTTTAGGGACTAGCGGACCGGCGGCCCAGTACTTC. The full variable domain, its missing parts supplied by reference TRBV28 and TRBJ2-5, is DVKVTQSSRYLVKRTGEKVFLECVQDMDHENMFWYRQDPGLGLRLIYFSYDVKMKEKGDIPEGYSVSREKKERFSLILESASTNQTSMYLCASSLGTSGPAAQYFGPGTRLLVL.

This chain connects TRBV28 to TRBJ1-1, with D maybe TRBD1 (6 bases). The CDR3 is 16 amino acids. Deletions cut 7 bases from V and 7 bases from J, with 25 bases between. Germline assignment: CDR1 MDHEN and CDR2 SYDVKM. The CDR3 is CASTLGGLPGAIEAFF. CDR3 nucleotide sequence: TGTGCCAGCACCCTCGGAGGACTCCCGGGGGCCATTGAAGCTTTCTTT.

The rearrangement joins TRBV9 to TRBJ2-6; 7 nucleotides align to TRBD1. CDR1 and CDR2 from the germline V gene are SGDLS and YYNGEE. With 3 bases clipped from V and 2 bases from J, the junction kept 2 bases outside the gene matches. The CDR3 contains 15 residues. The CDR3 region has the DNA TGTGCCAGCAGCGCTGACAGGGCTGGGGCCAACGTCCTGACTTTC. Its translation: CASSADRAGANVLTF.

This chain connects TRBV5-1 to TRBJ1-5, with TRBD1 matching over 8 bases. Per germline, CDR1 SGHRS and CDR2 YFSETQ. After removal of 4 bases from V and 2 bases from J, the junction contained 5 bases not matched to a gene. The CDR3 contains 15 residues. CDR3 sequence reads: CASSPGQGGNQPQHF. The DNA for the CDR3 is TGCGCCAGCAGCCCCGGACAGGGAGGCAATCAGCCCCAGCATTTT.

This clone was counted a single time. This sequence joins TRBV11-3 and TRBJ2-1; D ambiguous. The germline V gene encodes CDR1 SGHNT and CDR2 YENEEA. The CDR3 has 14 residues. The germline V and J ends were trimmed by 3 bases and 0 bases, with 6 bases remaining between them. CDR3 in DNA: TGTGCCAGCAGCTTTACCGGCTCCTACAATGAGCAGTTCTTC. Translation gives CASSFTGSYNEQFF.

The chain employs TRBV29-1 and TRBJ1-2, with D tentatively TRBD1 (5 bases). V gave up 7 bases and J gave up 8 bases, with 20 bases separating them. The CDR3 covers 13 residues. CDR1 and CDR2 (germline): SQVTM, ANQGSEA. The CDR3 spells CSALRMDIRGYTF. As DNA, the CDR3 is TGCAGCGCCTTGAGGATGGACATCAGGGGCTACACCTTC.

CDR3 protein: CASSQALAGGPRNEQFF. The DNA of the CDR3 is TGTGCCAGCAGCCAGGCGCTAGCGGGGGGGCCACGGAACGAGCAGTTCTTC. The chain carries TRBV14 and TRBJ2-1; 12 bases align to TRBD2. The CDR3 length is 17 residues. CDR1 and CDR2 from the germline V gene are SGHDN and FVKESK. V shed 3 bases, J shed 10 bases, and the junction held 13 bases outside the gene matches.

The chain joins TRBV27 to TRBJ1-2; D is undetermined. The germline V gene encodes CDR1 MNHEY and CDR2 SMNVEV (reference sequence). V shed 0 bases and J shed 6 bases, with 11 bases lying between them. CDR3 length: 14 residues. DNA of the CDR3: TGTGCCAGCAGTTTATCTCGGGAATCCGATGGCTACACCTTC. It yields the protein CASSLSRESDGYTF.

The chain carries TRBV5-8 and TRBJ1-6; perhaps TRBD1 as D (5 bases). The germline V and J ends were trimmed by 0 bases and 7 bases, with 20 bases remaining between them. CDR1 SGHTS and CDR2 YDEGEE come from the germline V gene. The CDR3 contains 18 residues. CDR3 nucleotides: TGTGCCAGCAGCTTGGTCCCTCTTTTGGGGGGGAACAATTCACCCCTCCACTTT. Its protein is CASSLVPLLGGNNSPLHF.

Concerning this clone itself: This specimen includes other DNA sequences encoding the same CDR3. J is TRBJ1-4 and V is TRBV9; D is ambiguous. The CDR3 runs 15 residues. V lost 0 bases, J lost 7 bases, and 13 bases lay in between. CDR1 SGDLS and CDR2 YYNGEE come from the germline V gene. CDR3 residues: CASSVGGREGEKLFF. Written as DNA, the CDR3 is TGTGCCAGCAGCGTAGGTGGCAGAGAAGGTGAAAAACTGTTTTTT.

The genes are TRBV6-6 and TRBJ2-7; TRBD2 matches 7 bases. Germline-derived CDR1 and CDR2 are MNHNY and SVGAGI (reference sequence). With V trimmed by 4 bases and J by 5 bases, 8 bases remained unmatched. The length of the CDR3 is 14 residues. CDR3 protein: CASSSSGLTHEQYF. Here the CDR3 DNA reads TGTGCCAGCAGTTCCTCGGGACTAACCCACGAGCAGTACTTC.

This chain joins TRBV5-6 and TRBJ2-3; 10 bases line up with TRBD1. Germline-derived CDR1 and CDR2 are SGHDT and YYEEEE. The CDR3 extends over 15 amino acids. V lost 3 bases to trimming and J lost 4 bases; unmatched junction nucleotides: 5. DNA for the CDR3: TGTGCCAGCAGCTCTGGGACAGGGGTATCAGATACGCAGTATTTT. Translated: CASSSGTGVSDTQYF.

This sequence joins TRBV6-6 and TRBJ2-3, with D unresolved. Trimming pared 3 bases from V and 0 bases from J, leaving 7 bases between. The CDR3 consists of 14 residues. Germline CDR1 and CDR2: MNHNY and SVGAGI (reference sequence). The CDR3 here is CASSYMSSTDTQYF. The CDR3 region has the DNA TGTGCCAGCAGTTATATGTCTAGCACAGATACGCAGTATTTT.

The chain is built from TRBV9 and TRBJ1-5; tentatively, D is TRBD1 (5 bases). There are 15 residues in the CDR3. Between the trimmed V and J ends, which lost 3 bases and 0 bases, there was a span of 10 bases. CDR1 is SGDLS, CDR2 YYNGEE, per germline. This CDR3 reads CASSATGLSNQPQHF. CDR3 DNA sequence: TGTGCCAGCAGCGCAACAGGACTTAGCAATCAGCCCCAGCATTTT.

The rearrangement uses TRBV30 and TRBJ1-2; TRBD1 aligns across 10 bases. Germline V lookup: CDR1 GTSNPN, CDR2 SVGIG (reference sequence). J gave up 4 bases and V 3 bases, and 5 bases lay outside the gene matches. This CDR3 contains 14 residues. As DNA, the CDR3 is TGTGCCTGGAGCCCGACAGGGGGCTCCTATGGCTACACCTTC. It yields the protein CAWSPTGGSYGYTF.

This chain connects TRBV9 to TRBJ2-2, with 8 nucleotides matching TRBD1. The V gene's germline CDR1 is SGDLS and CDR2 YYNGEE. J was trimmed by 5 bases and V by 4 bases; bases with no gene match: 7. The CDR3 is 15 residues long. The CDR3 sequence: CASSPGQGRTGELFF. CDR3 bases: TGTGCCAGCAGCCCAGGACAGGGTCGAACCGGGGAGCTGTTTTTT.

This clone was seen a few times. V gene TRBV15 combines with J gene TRBJ1-2; the match to TRBD1 covers 7 bases. V lost 3 bases to trimming and J lost 4 bases; unmatched junction nucleotides: 5. CDR1 is LNHNV, CDR2 YYDKDF, per germline (reference sequence). The CDR3 has 14 residues. The CDR3, as DNA: TGTGCCACCAGCAGCATCAGGGGGGCCTATGGCTACACCTTC. Its translation: CATSSIRGAYGYTF.

The CDR3 DNA is TGCGCCAGCAGCGTGGTCGGGACGGCCGGAAACACCATATATTTT. Its protein product is CASSVVGTAGNTIYF. This chain links TRBV5-1 with TRBJ1-3, with D possibly TRBD1 on 5 matching bases. V shed 4 bases and J shed 4 bases, with 15 bases lying between them. Germline V gene lookup returns CDR1 SGHRS and CDR2 YFSETQ. CDR3 length: 15 amino acids.

The chain joins TRBV9 to TRBJ2-1; 8 bases are shared with TRBD2. Trimming cost V 0 bases and J 3 bases; bases outside gene matches: 2. The CDR3 is 15 residues long. Germline lookup yields CDR1 SGDLS and CDR2 YYNGEE. The CDR3 region is CASSVASGFYNEQFF. CDR3 nucleotide sequence: TGTGCCAGCAGCGTAGCTAGCGGGTTCTACAATGAGCAGTTCTTC. Variable domain in full (rest from reference TRBV9 and TRBJ2-1): DSGVTQTPKHLITATGQRVTLRCSPRSGDLSVYWYQQSLDQGLQFLIQYYNGEERAKGNILERFSAQQFPDLHSELNLSSLELGDSALYFCASSVASGFYNEQFFGPGTRLTVL.

The chain recombines TRBV19 with TRBJ1-5, with D perhaps matching TRBD1 (6 bases). The V end lost 6 bases, the J end lost 4 bases, and 10 bases lay between the germline ends. This CDR3 is built from 13 residues. Per the germline V gene, CDR1 is LNHDA and CDR2 is SQIVND (reference sequence). CDR3 in DNA: TGTGCCAGTAGCGGAACAGGGAATCAGCCCCAGCATTTT. It encodes CASSGTGNQPQHF.

The chain employs TRBV27 and TRBJ1-1, with a weak D call TRBD1 (6 bases). Germline V gene sequence: CDR1 MNHEY, CDR2 SMNVEV (reference sequence). The CDR3 runs to 17 residues. Trimming took 10 bases from V and 4 from J, leaving 28 bases between them. The CDR3 bases are TGTGCCACCTCTAAGGGGTTAACAGTCACAGGGCCCACTGAAGCTTTCTTT. Protein sequence: CATSKGLTVTGPTEAFF.

This chain joins TRBV20-1 and TRBJ2-5; D is possibly TRBD2 (5 bases). CDR1 and CDR2 from the germline V gene are DFQATT and SNEGSKA (reference sequence). CDR3 length equals 11 residues. The germline V and J ends were trimmed by 2 bases and 5 bases, with 6 bases remaining between them. For the CDR3, the DNA is TGCAGTGCTAGATGGAGGGAGACCCAGTACTTC. Translated, it gives CSARWRETQYF.

The rearrangement links TRBV12-5 to TRBJ2-7, with no clear D. Germline V gene sequence: CDR1 LGHNT, CDR2 FRNRAP. The CDR3 is 13 amino acids. V lost 5 bases and J 0 bases, leaving 8 bases between the germline ends. The CDR3 is CASGPGFSYEQYF. CDR3 bases: TGTGCTAGTGGTCCGGGCTTCTCCTACGAGCAGTACTTC.

V gene TRBV2 combines with J gene TRBJ2-5, with D possibly TRBD1 on 6 matching bases. The CDR3 is 14 residues long. Looked up from germline, CDR1 is SNHLY and CDR2 is FYNNEI. V shed 4 bases and J shed 5 bases, with 14 bases lying between them. This CDR3 is CASSVYGTGETQYF. CDR3 coding DNA: TGTGCCAGCAGTGTATACGGAACAGGGGAGACCCAGTACTTC.

The rearrangement joins TRBV6-4 to TRBJ2-3, with D unresolved. The V end lost 0 bases, the J end lost 3 bases, and 4 bases lay between the germline ends. The V gene's germline CDR1 is MRHNA and CDR2 SNTAGT. The CDR3 runs 13 residues. In nucleotides, the CDR3 is TGTGCCAGCAGTGACTCGGAAACAGATACGCAGTATTTT. Translation gives CASSDSETDTQYF.

This clone was seen a handful of times. The J gene is TRBJ2-1, the V gene TRBV2; 7 bases are shared with TRBD2. CDR1 and CDR2 (germline): SNHLY, FYNNEI. This CDR3 has 14 residues. The V and J ends lost 7 bases and 1 base, in that order; junction bases with no gene match: 4. Written as DNA, the CDR3 is TGTGCCAGCAACGGGGGGTTGTCCTACAATGAGCAGTTCTTC. Translation gives CASNGGLSYNEQFF.